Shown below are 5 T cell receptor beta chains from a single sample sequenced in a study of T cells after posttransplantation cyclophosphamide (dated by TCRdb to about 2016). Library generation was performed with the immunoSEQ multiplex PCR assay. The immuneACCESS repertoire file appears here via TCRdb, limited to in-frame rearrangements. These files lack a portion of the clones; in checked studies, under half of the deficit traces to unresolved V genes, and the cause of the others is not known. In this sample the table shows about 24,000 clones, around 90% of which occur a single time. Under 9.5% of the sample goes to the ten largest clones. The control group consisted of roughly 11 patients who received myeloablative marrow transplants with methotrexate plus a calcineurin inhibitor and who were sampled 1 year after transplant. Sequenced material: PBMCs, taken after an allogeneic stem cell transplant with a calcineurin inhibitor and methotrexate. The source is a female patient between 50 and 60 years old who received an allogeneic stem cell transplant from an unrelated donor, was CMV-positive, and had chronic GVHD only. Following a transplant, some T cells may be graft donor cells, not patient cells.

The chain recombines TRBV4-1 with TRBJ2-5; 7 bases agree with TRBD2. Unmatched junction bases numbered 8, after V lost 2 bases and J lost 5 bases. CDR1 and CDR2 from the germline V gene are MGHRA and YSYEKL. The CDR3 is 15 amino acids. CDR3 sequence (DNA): TGCGCCAGCAGCCAAAGGACTAGTATTCTGGAGACCCAGTACTTC. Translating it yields CASSQRTSILETQYF.

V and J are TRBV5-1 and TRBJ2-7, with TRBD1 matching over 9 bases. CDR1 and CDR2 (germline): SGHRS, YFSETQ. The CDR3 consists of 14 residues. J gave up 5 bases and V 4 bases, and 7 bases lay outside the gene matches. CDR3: CASSHRTGVDEQYF. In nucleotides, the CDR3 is TGCGCCAGCAGCCACAGGACAGGGGTCGACGAGCAGTACTTC. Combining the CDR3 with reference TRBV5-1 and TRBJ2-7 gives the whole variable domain KAGVTQTPRYLIKTRGQQVTLSCSPISGHRSVSWYQQTPGQGLQFLFEYFSETQRNKGNFPGRFSGRQFSNSRSEMNVSTLELGDSALYLCASSHRTGVDEQYFGPGTRLTVT.

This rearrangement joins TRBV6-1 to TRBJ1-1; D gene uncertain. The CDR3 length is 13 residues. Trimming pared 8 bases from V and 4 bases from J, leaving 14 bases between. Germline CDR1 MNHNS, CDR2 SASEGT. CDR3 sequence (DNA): TGTGCCAGCTTGTACTCCCGCGGCACTGAAGCTTTCTTT. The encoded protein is CASLYSRGTEAFF.

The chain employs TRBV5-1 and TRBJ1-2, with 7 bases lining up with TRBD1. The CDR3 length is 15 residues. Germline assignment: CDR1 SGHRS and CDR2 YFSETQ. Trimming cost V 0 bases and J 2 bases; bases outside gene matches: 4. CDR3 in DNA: TGCGCCAGCAGCTTGGATCCAGGGGGAAACTATGGCTACACCTTC. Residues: CASSLDPGGNYGYTF.

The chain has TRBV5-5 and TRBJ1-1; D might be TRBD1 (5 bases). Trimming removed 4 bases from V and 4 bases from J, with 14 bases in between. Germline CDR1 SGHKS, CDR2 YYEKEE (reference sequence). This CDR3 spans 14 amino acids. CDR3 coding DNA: TGTGCCAGCAGCCCCCGTGGGGGGAGCACTGAAGCTTTCTTT. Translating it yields CASSPRGGSTEAFF.